The 25 T cell receptor beta chains below come from one sample, sequenced in a study of vaccination and CD4 T cells after COVID-19. Stated time point: late sampling 161 to 241 days after vaccination in a few convalescent patients. Treatment denoted: approximately 10-day PBMC culture with coronavirus spike peptide pools or control peptides (ViraFEST assay). No cognate antigen is known for these TCRs. Oncomine TCR Beta short-read sequencing was applied to DNA from cultured CD4+ T cells. TCRdb itself ran the PCR reads through MiXCR, one entry per CDR3 protein. This table has about 17,000 distinct CDR3 sequences, under 55% appearing once. The input for sequencing was CD4+ T cells from blood, cultured in vitro, taken about 7 months after SARS-CoV-2 vaccination. These receptors all stem from a human donor who had recovered from COVID-19.

The chain combines TRBV7-3 with TRBJ2-7; D gene ambiguous. From germline, CDR1 is SGHTA and CDR2 FQGTGA. V lost 2 bases and J lost 2, with 7 bases in between. CDR3 length equals 13 residues. CDR3 sequence: CASSLLPAYEQYF. The CDR3 DNA reads TGTGCCAGCAGCTTACTACCAGCCTACGAGCAGTACTTC.

This sequence joins TRBV6-5 and TRBJ1-2; the match to TRBD1 covers 10 bases. The CDR3 is 16 residues long. Trimming removed 2 bases from V and 1 base from J; junction bases left unmatched: 4. The germline CDR1 and CDR2 sequences are MNHEY and SVGAGI. CDR3 protein: CASSYVRTGGNYGYTF. The CDR3 DNA reads TGTGCCAGCAGTTACGTTAGGACAGGGGGTAACTATGGCTACACCTTC.

The chain couples TRBV28 to TRBJ2-3, with 7 bases identical to TRBD2. Trimming at V came to 6 bases and at J to 0 bases, leaving 3 bases not matched to a gene. Germline V CDR1 and CDR2: MDHEN, SYDVKM. The CDR3 is 14 residues long. The CDR3 coding sequence is TGTGCCAGCAGGCGGGGGACTAGCACAGATACGCAGTATTTT. Amino acids: CASRRGTSTDTQYF. Variable domain in full (rest from reference TRBV28 and TRBJ2-3): DVKVTQSSRYLVKRTGEKVFLECVQDMDHENMFWYRQDPGLGLRLIYFSYDVKMKEKGDIPEGYSVSREKKERFSLILESASTNQTSMYLCASRRGTSTDTQYFGPGTRLTVL.

There are a few counts of this clonotype. The gene calls are TRBV27 and TRBJ2-5; 9 bases align to TRBD2. CDR3 length equals 13 residues. Per germline, CDR1 MNHEY and CDR2 SMNVEV (reference sequence). J lost 5 bases, V lost 6 bases, and 4 bases had no gene match. The CDR3 DNA sequence: TGTGCCAGCAGACCTAGCGGGGCGGAGACCCAGTACTTC. Protein sequence: CASRPSGAETQYF.

V usage is TRBV19 and J usage is TRBJ1-2; TRBD1 matches 7 bases. Germline V gives CDR1 LNHDA, CDR2 SQIVND (reference sequence). V lost 5 bases and J lost 4; bases outside the gene matches: 7. The CDR3 loop spans 14 amino acids. CDR3 bases: TGTGCCAGTAGTCAACGGGACAGCCGCTATGGCTACACCTTC. It codes for CASSQRDSRYGYTF. The full variable domain, in which reference TRBV19 and TRBJ1-2 provide the parts outside the CDR3, is DGGITQSPKYLFRKEGQNVTLSCEQNLNHDAMYWYRQDPGQGLRLIYYSQIVNDFQKGDIAEGYSVSREKKESFPLTVTSAQKNPTAFYLCASSQRDSRYGYTFGSGTRLTVV.

The CDR3 DNA follows: TGCAGTGCTGACGCCCCCCTAGCGGGAGGACTTGATACGCAGTATTTT. Amino acid sequence: CSADAPLAGGLDTQYF. The chain couples TRBV20-1 to TRBJ2-3, with 11 bases matching TRBD2. Germline V lookup: CDR1 DFQATT, CDR2 SNEGSKA (reference sequence). The V and J ends lost 5 bases and 6 bases, in that order; junction bases with no gene match: 13. The CDR3 is 16 residues long.

This clonotype was found a few times. The chain recombines TRBV7-8 with TRBJ2-1; maybe TRBD2 (6 bases). The CDR3 consists of 13 residues. V lost 3 bases, J lost 8 bases, and 11 bases lay in between. Germline V gives CDR1 SGHVS, CDR2 FQNEAQ. The CDR3 protein is CASSLLGSHEQFF. The DNA for the CDR3 is TGTGCCAGCAGCTTGCTCGGGAGCCATGAGCAGTTCTTC.

A few counts support this clonotype. The genes are TRBV7-2 and TRBJ2-1, with D unclear. CDR1 is SGHTA and CDR2 is FQGNSA in the germline V gene. The V end lost 2 bases, the J end lost 0 bases, and 5 bases lay between the germline ends. CDR3 size: 14 residues. In DNA, the CDR3 is TGTGCCAGCAGCTTATTACCCTCCTACAATGAGCAGTTCTTC. Translated, it gives CASSLLPSYNEQFF.

The rearrangement links TRBV6-2 or TRBV6-3 to TRBJ2-5; D not certain. The germline gives CDR1 MNHEY, CDR2 SVGEGT. Trimming shortened V by 5 bases and J by 5 bases, and 12 bases separated the two germline ends. The CDR3 sequence is 13 residues long. The CDR3 is CASSGTLGETQYF. For the CDR3, the DNA is TGTGCCAGCAGTGGAACGCTGGGGGAGACCCAGTACTTC.

This clonotype was seen a handful of times. The chain carries TRBV7-2 and TRBJ2-7, with 9 bases that match TRBD2. V trimming: 5 bases; J trimming: 7 bases; junction bases outside the gene matches: 6. The germline gives CDR1 SGHTA, CDR2 FQGNSA. There are 13 residues in the CDR3. The CDR3 DNA reads TGTGCCAGCAGCACGGGACTAGCTAGGGAGCAGTACTTC. Protein product: CASSTGLAREQYF. Drawing the rest from reference TRBV7-2 and TRBJ2-7, the complete variable domain is GAGVSQSPSNKVTEKGKDVELRCDPISGHTALYWYRQSLGQGLEFLIYFQGNSAPDKSGLPSDRFSAERTGGSVSTLTIQRTQQEDSAVYLCASSTGLAREQYFGPGTRLTVT.

CDR3 protein: CASSLAYLAGGPSADTQYF. The DNA of the CDR3 is TGTGCCAGCAGCTTAGCGTATCTAGCGGGAGGGCCTTCTGCAGATACGCAGTATTTT. The chain has TRBV7-2 and TRBJ2-3; TRBD2 aligns across 12 bases. Germline trimming cut 0 bases from V and 4 bases from J; bases unmatched to any gene: 11. CDR1 and CDR2 from the germline V gene are SGHTA and FQGNSA. The CDR3 has 19 residues.

The chain is built from TRBV9 and TRBJ2-7, with D unclear. CDR3 length equals 13 residues. Trimming left V 4 bases short and J 0 bases short, with 8 bases between. CDR1 and CDR2 (germline): SGDLS, YYNGEE. The CDR3 loop is CASSPGASYEQYF. CDR3 sequence (DNA): TGTGCCAGCAGCCCCGGTGCCTCCTACGAGCAGTACTTC. The full variable domain, in which reference TRBV9 and TRBJ2-7 provide the parts outside the CDR3, is DSGVTQTPKHLITATGQRVTLRCSPRSGDLSVYWYQQSLDQGLQFLIQYYNGEERAKGNILERFSAQQFPDLHSELNLSSLELGDSALYFCASSPGASYEQYFGPGTRLTVT.

This chain connects TRBV11-3 to TRBJ2-5, with D perhaps matching TRBD1 (5 bases). The CDR3 consists of 15 residues. Trimming pared 5 bases from V and 4 bases from J, leaving 17 bases between. Germline CDR1 and CDR2: SGHNT and YENEEA. This CDR3 is CASSPGRVAVETQYF. CDR3 coding DNA: TGTGCCAGCAGCCCCGGCAGGGTTGCGGTAGAGACCCAGTACTTC. The full variable domain, with the rest looked up from reference TRBV11-3 and TRBJ2-5, is EAGVVQSPRYKIIEKKQPVAFWCNPISGHNTLYWYLQNLGQGPELLIRYENEEAVDDSQLPKDRFSAERLKGVDSTLKIQPAELGDSAVYLCASSPGRVAVETQYFGPGTRLLVL.

The chain uses TRBV6-4 and TRBJ1-2; TRBD1 aligns across 8 bases. V was pared by 5 bases and J by 3 bases, with 2 bases of the junction left unmatched. This CDR3 is 13 amino acids long. Germline-derived CDR1 and CDR2 are MRHNA and SNTAGT. The chain's CDR3 is CASSRDRHYGYTF. The CDR3 DNA sequence: TGTGCCAGCAGTAGGGACAGGCACTATGGCTACACCTTC.

The V call is TRBV20-1, the J call TRBJ2-7, with D perhaps matching TRBD1 or TRBD2 (6 bases each). This CDR3 is built from 11 residues. Per germline, CDR1 DFQATT and CDR2 SNEGSKA (reference sequence). Trimming left V 6 bases short and J 6 bases short, with 12 bases between. CDR3 loop: CSAAGQSEQYF. In DNA form, the CDR3 reads TGCAGTGCGGCGGGACAATCCGAGCAGTACTTC.

A word on this clonotype: One end of the junction is discordant with germline, which a read error may explain. The chain couples TRBV7-2 to TRBJ2-3; 7 bases map to TRBD2. Germline loops: CDR1 SGHTA, CDR2 FQGNSA. This CDR3 has 15 residues. CDR3 sequence: CVSSPRGGSPDTQYF. CDR3 coding DNA: TGTGTCAGCAGCCCCCGCGGCGGGAGCCCAGATACGCAGTATTTT.

This clonotype was observed a handful of times. The chain employs TRBV24-1 and TRBJ2-5, with unresolved D. Trimming shortened V by 4 bases and J by 3 bases, and 11 bases separated the two germline ends. CDR1 and CDR2 from the germline V gene are KGHDR and SFDVKD. The CDR3 is 14 residues long. The CDR3 is CATSDAIPKETQYF. In DNA form, the CDR3 reads TGTGCCACCAGTGACGCCATACCAAAAGAGACCCAGTACTTC.

J is TRBJ2-5 and V is TRBV4-2; the match to TRBD2 covers 14 bases. Germline V gene lookup returns CDR1 LGHNA and CDR2 YNFKEQ. CDR3 size: 19 residues. Trimming at V came to 0 bases and at J to 0 bases, leaving 6 bases not matched to a gene. The CDR3 here is CASSQEGLAGVSYQETQYF. CDR3 DNA: TGTGCCAGCAGCCAAGAGGGACTAGCGGGGGTCTCTTACCAAGAGACCCAGTACTTC.

The rearrangement links TRBV7-8 to TRBJ1-1; D uncertain. Germline V gene lookup returns CDR1 SGHVS and CDR2 FQNEAQ. V was pared by 10 bases and J by 1 base, with 16 bases between. CDR3 length equals 14 residues. The CDR3 sequence is CATTSVTGNTEAFF. The CDR3 nucleotides are TGTGCCACCACCTCCGTGACGGGGAACACTGAAGCTTTCTTT.

J is TRBJ1-2 and V is TRBV20-1, with D possibly matching TRBD1 (6 bases). V was clipped by 4 bases and J by 4 bases, with 19 bases between them. From germline, CDR1 is DFQATT and CDR2 SNEGSKA (reference sequence). The CDR3 has 15 residues. CDR3 protein: CSAIPYGTPRYGYTF. Written as DNA, the CDR3 is TGCAGTGCTATCCCTTACGGGACACCACGCTATGGCTACACCTTC.

This clonotype was seen only a few times. The chain carries TRBV7-6 and TRBJ1-1; 11 nucleotides agree with TRBD1. The CDR3 spans 14 residues. V lost 5 bases and J lost 11; bases outside the gene matches: 10. CDR1 SGHVS and CDR2 FNYEAQ come from the germline V gene. The CDR3 loop is CASSRVGGTGGAFF. CDR3 coding DNA: TGTGCCAGCAGCCGAGTGGGCGGGACAGGGGGGGCTTTCTTT.

V and J are TRBV20-1 and TRBJ2-1; no clear D gene. This CDR3 has 12 residues. Germline V lookup: CDR1 DFQATT, CDR2 SNEGSKA (reference sequence). Trimming shortened V by 0 bases and J by 8 bases, and 8 bases separated the two germline ends. CDR3 residues: CSARDLGHEQFF. CDR3 nucleotides: TGCAGTGCTAGAGACCTAGGCCATGAGCAGTTCTTC.

The chain links TRBV5-4 to TRBJ2-1, with a possible D match to TRBD1 (5 bases). Germline values: CDR1 SGHNT, CDR2 YYREEE (reference sequence). V lost 6 bases and J lost 6, with 19 bases in between. CDR3 length: 15 residues. CDR3 nucleotide sequence: TGTGCCAGCATGACTGGTGGGGCGCTCGTCAATGAGCAGTTCTTC. This sequence encodes CASMTGGALVNEQFF. Full variable domain (rest looked up from reference TRBV5-4 and TRBJ2-1): ETGVTQSPTHLIKTRGQQVTLRCSSQSGHNTVSWYQQALGQGPQFIFQYYREEENGRGNFPPRFSGLQFPNYSSELNVNALELDDSALYLCASMTGGALVNEQFFGPGTRLTVL.

This clonotype was found once. The V gene is TRBV4-2, the J gene TRBJ1-2; D gene unclear. Between the trimmed V and J ends, which lost 4 bases and 5 bases, there was a span of 20 bases. This CDR3 region has 16 residues. Germline assignment: CDR1 LGHNA and CDR2 YNFKEQ. CDR3 nucleotides: TGTGCCAGCAGCCCTACTGGGCTCCTCGGAGCTTATGGCTACACCTTC. As protein: CASSPTGLLGAYGYTF.

The chain combines TRBV7-9 with TRBJ1-1; D call uncertain. V was trimmed by 7 bases and J by 1 base, leaving 10 bases between them. The germline gives CDR1 SEHNR, CDR2 FQNEAQ (reference sequence). The CDR3 is 13 residues long. The DNA of the CDR3 is TGTGCCAGCAAGCCGCAGTCGAACACTGAAGCTTTCTTT. Translation: CASKPQSNTEAFF.